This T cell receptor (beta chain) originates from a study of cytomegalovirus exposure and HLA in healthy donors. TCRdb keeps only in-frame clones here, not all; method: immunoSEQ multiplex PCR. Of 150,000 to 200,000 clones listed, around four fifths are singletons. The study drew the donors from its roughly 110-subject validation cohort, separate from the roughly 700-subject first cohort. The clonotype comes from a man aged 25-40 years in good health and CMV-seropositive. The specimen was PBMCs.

The CDR3 is CASSLRTGNEKLFF. The CDR3 DNA reads TGTGCCAGCAGTTTAAGGACGGGGAATGAAAAACTGTTTTTT. This chain connects TRBV28 to TRBJ1-4, with unresolved D. The V and J ends lost 2 bases and 5 bases respectively, with 9 bases between them. Germline CDR1 and CDR2: MDHEN and SYDVKM. The CDR3 length is 14 residues.